The 16 T cell receptor beta chains below come from one sample, sequenced in a study of cytomegalovirus exposure and HLA in healthy donors. PCR was performed using 60 Vbeta and 13 Jbeta primers. Assay: immunoSEQ multiplex PCR; the TCRdb copy retains only in-frame clones and omits some. The sample contains 150,000 to 200,000 clones, more than 75% of which appear only once. Sequenced sample: PBMCs. These receptors all come from a man aged 35 to 55 in good health and CMV-seropositive.

The chain couples TRBV2 to TRBJ1-5, with D unresolved. Deletions cut 3 bases from V and 3 bases from J, with 12 bases between. This CDR3 comprises 15 residues. The germline gives CDR1 SNHLY, CDR2 FYNNEI. Here the CDR3 reads CASSDSVHYNQPQHF. The CDR3 DNA reads as TGTGCCAGCAGTGATTCCGTACACTACAATCAGCCCCAGCATTTT. The full variable domain, its missing parts supplied by reference TRBV2 and TRBJ1-5, is EPEVTQTPSHQVTQMGQEVILRCVPISNHLYFYWYRQILGQKVEFLVSFYNNEISEKSEIFDDQFSVERPDGSNFTLKIRSTKLEDSAMYFCASSDSVHYNQPQHFGDGTRLSIL.

The CDR3 DNA reads as TGTGCCAGCAGCCCTCGACTAGCGGGGGTGCTCTACGAGCAGTACTTC. Translating it yields CASSPRLAGVLYEQYF. This chain links TRBV4-2 with TRBJ2-7; 12 bases align to TRBD2. This CDR3 is 16 amino acids long. Germline V gene data show CDR1 as LGHNA and CDR2 as YNFKEQ. V lost 4 bases, J lost 3 bases, and 7 bases stayed unmatched.

The chain links TRBV15 to TRBJ1-1; tentatively, D is TRBD1 (5 bases). The CDR3 is made up of 17 amino acids. V dropped 4 bases and J dropped 2 bases, with 20 bases sitting between them. Germline CDR1 reads LNHNV; CDR2 reads YYDKDF (reference sequence). The CDR3 here is CATSKGTSGSVNTEAFF. The CDR3, as DNA: TGTGCCACCAGCAAGGGGACTTCGGGCTCCGTTAACACTGAAGCTTTCTTT.

The chain carries TRBV5-6 and TRBJ2-7; 11 bases are a match to TRBD2. The V gene end was trimmed by 7 bases and the J gene end by 5 bases; junction bases not matched to a gene: 8. This CDR3 is 14 amino acids long. Germline-derived CDR1 and CDR2 are SGHDT and YYEEEE. The CDR3 spells CASAIAGGIHEQYF. CDR3 nucleotide sequence: TGTGCCAGCGCAATAGCGGGAGGGATCCACGAGCAGTACTTC.

The V call is TRBV7-3, the J call TRBJ2-3; 8 nucleotides agree with TRBD2. CDR1 and CDR2 from the germline V gene are SGHTA and FQGTGA. With V trimmed by 3 bases and J by 4 bases, 3 bases remained unmatched. The CDR3 loop spans 14 amino acids. The chain's CDR3 is CASSFLGGADTQYF. In nucleotides, the CDR3 is TGTGCCAGCAGCTTCCTCGGGGGGGCAGATACGCAGTATTTT.

This clone was seen a few times. The rearrangement joins TRBV7-9 to TRBJ2-3; 11 bases fit TRBD2. The V segment lost 5 bases and the J segment 4 bases; nucleotides outside the gene matches: 8. This CDR3 is built from 16 residues. The germline gives CDR1 SEHNR, CDR2 FQNEAQ (reference sequence). The CDR3 spells CASSPSTGLAADTQYF. As DNA, the CDR3 is TGTGCCAGCAGCCCTTCCACGGGACTAGCGGCAGATACGCAGTATTTT.

The chain has TRBV5-4 and TRBJ2-5; 8 bases map to TRBD1. V shed 4 bases, J shed 2 bases, and the junction held 7 bases outside the gene matches. There are 15 residues in the CDR3. The germline V gene encodes CDR1 SGHNT and CDR2 YYREEE (reference sequence). The CDR3 DNA is TGTGCCAGCAGCCAGCAGGGGGCGTGGCAAGAGACCCAGTACTTC. It codes for CASSQQGAWQETQYF.

The rearrangement joins TRBV9 to TRBJ2-1; 7 nucleotides align to TRBD2. CDR3 length equals 14 residues. The V segment lost 4 bases and the J segment 5 bases; nucleotides outside the gene matches: 6. Germline CDR1 SGDLS, CDR2 YYNGEE. Written as DNA, the CDR3 is TGTGCCAGCAGCCCCAGGCGGGGGAACAATGAGCAGTTCTTC. It is translated as CASSPRRGNNEQFF.

This chain links TRBV6-1 with TRBJ2-7; 8 bases line up with TRBD1. This CDR3 is built from 14 residues. Germline CDR1 MNHNS, CDR2 SASEGT. The V and J ends lost 6 bases and 5 bases, in that order; junction bases with no gene match: 9. The CDR3 spells CASRRTGQVNEQYF. In nucleotides, the CDR3 is TGTGCCAGCAGGAGGACAGGGCAGGTGAACGAGCAGTACTTC.

V gene TRBV28 combines with J gene TRBJ2-7; TRBD1 aligns across 7 bases. CDR1 is MDHEN and CDR2 is SYDVKM in the germline V gene. After removal of 7 bases from V and 3 bases from J, the junction contained 6 bases not matched to a gene. CDR3 length: 13 residues. The CDR3, as DNA: TGTGCCAGCACGACAGGGTTGAGCTACGAGCAGTACTTC. This codes for CASTTGLSYEQYF.

The chain has TRBV19 and TRBJ1-5; perhaps TRBD1 as D (5 bases). V dropped 4 bases and J dropped 10 bases, with 11 bases sitting between them. Looked up from germline, CDR1 is LNHDA and CDR2 is SQIVND (reference sequence). This CDR3 spans 12 amino acids. The CDR3 is CASSRGLGPQHF. In DNA form, the CDR3 reads TGTGCCAGTAGTAGGGGCCTCGGACCCCAGCATTTT.

The chain uses TRBV28 and TRBJ1-4; D unclear. V lost 3 bases, J lost 8 bases, and 13 bases lay in between. There are 14 residues in the CDR3. Per the germline V gene, CDR1 is MDHEN and CDR2 is SYDVKM. CDR3 DNA sequence: TGTGCCAGCAGTTTGGCAGAGGATCGGGAAAAACTGTTTTTT. Residues: CASSLAEDREKLFF.

This clone turned up a few times. This chain joins TRBV4-3 and TRBJ2-7, with 10 bases matching TRBD1. Trimming removed 0 bases from V and 5 bases from J; junction bases left unmatched: 16. Germline-derived CDR1 and CDR2 are LGHNA and YSLEER. The CDR3 is 19 amino acids. The CDR3 DNA reads as TGCGCCAGCAGCCAAGAATTCGGTGGGGCGACAGGGGGCATCCACGAGCAGTACTTC. It translates to CASSQEFGGATGGIHEQYF.

This clone was found a few times. This rearrangement joins TRBV28 to TRBJ2-7; TRBD1 agrees at 11 bases. Germline V gives CDR1 MDHEN, CDR2 SYDVKM. The V gene end was trimmed by 5 bases and the J gene end by 5 bases; junction bases not matched to a gene: 8. The CDR3 length is 15 residues. The CDR3 region is CASSTWTGGTNEQYF. The CDR3 DNA is TGTGCCAGCAGTACCTGGACAGGGGGCACGAACGAGCAGTACTTC.

The chain recombines TRBV7-9 with TRBJ1-3, with D perhaps TRBD1 (6 bases). The V end lost 2 bases, the J end lost 0 bases, and 11 bases lay between the germline ends. This CDR3 has 16 amino acids. Germline V gene data show CDR1 as SEHNR and CDR2 as FQNEAQ (reference sequence). The chain's CDR3 is CASSLRGLSSGNTIYF. The CDR3 DNA sequence: TGTGCCAGCAGCTTAAGGGGGTTAAGCTCTGGAAACACCATATATTTT.

The chain uses TRBV5-5 and TRBJ2-7, with 8 bases matching TRBD1. This CDR3 has 17 residues. The J segment lost 0 bases and the V segment lost 0 bases, leaving 8 bases of the junction unmatched. The germline CDR1 and CDR2 sequences are SGHKS and YYEKEE (reference sequence). In DNA, the CDR3 is TGTGCCAGCAGCTTGGACCCAGGGGGCCCTACCTCCTACGAGCAGTACTTC. Protein product: CASSLDPGGPTSYEQYF.